This T cell receptor beta chain was recorded in a study of breast tumors, draining lymph nodes, adjacent tissues. TCRdb analysed the multiplex PCR reads with MiXCR anew, one entry per CDR3 protein. Of around 170,000 distinct CDR3 sequences detected, 30% to 35% appear once; the ten largest clones hold 4.3%. Findings and caveats of the study: Findings are consistent with lymph node origin and intratumoral expansion of most tumor T cells. Tumor repertoires ranked between lymph nodes and nontumor tissue in diversity, with V and J gene preferences. Luminal-like breast cancer showed significantly higher tumor–nontumor repertoire similarity than basal-like. That most tumor T cells come from lymph nodes remained unproven.

The CDR3 extends over 20 amino acids. V lost 5 bases and J lost 0, with 26 bases in between. Samples came from axillary lymph nodes draining the breast cancer. This clonotype was counted at least ten times. The antigen remains unidentified. The material sequenced was axillary lymph node tissue. The chain uses TRBV12-3 or TRBV12-4 and TRBJ2-1; perhaps D is TRBD1 or TRBD2 (9 bases each). The sequence was collected from a female donor with breast cancer. Some clones in this sample may be carry-over from other donors' samples. The DNA for the CDR3 is TGTGCCAGCAGTGAGGGACAGGGAGGGCTAGCGGGAAGCTCCTACAATGAGCAGTTCTTC. It yields the protein CASSEGQGGLAGSSYNEQFF.